The 10 T cell receptor beta chains listed next were all sequenced from one sample in a study of cytomegalovirus exposure and HLA in healthy donors. Vbeta (60) and Jbeta (13) primers were used in the PCR. Assay used: immunoSEQ multiplex PCR; TCRdb lists only in-frame clones, some missing. The ten most abundant clones cover 15% to 19% of a sample with 85,000 to 90,000 clones. The sequenced sample was PBMCs. Every receptor here comes from a man in his forties or fifties in good health and CMV-seropositive.

This chain joins TRBV7-2 and TRBJ1-5, with TRBD1 matching over 11 bases. With 2 bases clipped from V and 7 bases from J, the junction kept 7 bases outside the gene matches. CDR3 length equals 16 residues. The V gene's germline CDR1 is SGHTA and CDR2 FQGNSA. This CDR3 reads CASSLRTRDRGQPQHF. CDR3 sequence (DNA): TGTGCCAGCAGCTTACGAACCCGGGACAGGGGGCAGCCCCAGCATTTT. Combining the CDR3 with reference TRBV7-2 and TRBJ1-5 gives the whole variable domain GAGVSQSPSNKVTEKGKDVELRCDPISGHTALYWYRQSLGQGLEFLIYFQGNSAPDKSGLPSDRFSAERTGGSVSTLTIQRTQQEDSAVYLCASSLRTRDRGQPQHFGDGTRLSIL.

V usage is TRBV4-2 and J usage is TRBJ2-5; 10 nucleotides line up with TRBD1. From germline, CDR1 is LGHNA and CDR2 YNFKEQ. After removal of 2 bases from V and 2 bases from J, the junction contained 14 bases not matched to a gene. The CDR3 is 19 amino acids. The chain's CDR3 is CASSQRSTGGAGYQETQYF. The CDR3 DNA follows: TGTGCCAGCAGCCAAAGGTCGACAGGGGGCGCCGGGTATCAAGAGACCCAGTACTTC.

CDR3 nucleotides: TGTGCCAGCAGCCTACGGGGGACGAGCACAGATACGCAGTATTTT. Translated: CASSLRGTSTDTQYF. This chain uses TRBV9 with TRBJ2-3, with D tentatively TRBD2 (6 bases). The CDR3 extends over 15 amino acids. Germline CDR1 and CDR2: SGDLS and YYNGEE. V was trimmed by 4 bases and J by 0 bases, leaving 12 bases between them.

The rearrangement links TRBV13 to TRBJ1-6; 7 bases map to TRBD1. Germline values: CDR1 PRHDT, CDR2 FYEKMQ (reference sequence). The ends lost 7 bases at V and 6 bases at J; junction bases unmatched: 3. The CDR3 sequence is 13 residues long. The CDR3 nucleotides are TGTGCCAGCAACAGGGGACCTAATTCACCCCTCCACTTT. Translated, it gives CASNRGPNSPLHF.

V is TRBV28 and J is TRBJ1-5; tentative D call: TRBD1 (6 bases). Germline V gene lookup returns CDR1 MDHEN and CDR2 SYDVKM. This CDR3 region has 14 residues. V lost 4 bases to trimming and J lost 0 bases, with 7 bases between them. CDR3 coding DNA: TGTGCCAGCAGTTCACAGGGTAGCAATCAGCCCCAGCATTTT. Encoded protein: CASSSQGSNQPQHF.

The chain couples TRBV4-3 to TRBJ1-1; no firm D call. Germline-derived CDR1 and CDR2 are LGHNA and YSLEER. The CDR3 is 15 residues long. V shed 0 bases and J shed 1 base, with 9 bases lying between them. Here the CDR3 reads CASSQEWYGNTEAFF. For the CDR3, the DNA is TGCGCCAGCAGCCAAGAATGGTACGGGAACACTGAAGCTTTCTTT.

The chain is built from TRBV19 and TRBJ1-2, with TRBD1 matching over 9 bases. V gave up 8 bases and J gave up 6 bases; unmatched junction bases: 16. The CDR3 contains 16 residues. CDR1 is LNHDA, CDR2 SQIVND, per germline (reference sequence). CDR3 in DNA: TGTGCCAGTGAATCAGATCCGGGACAGGGCTCCCATGGCTACACCTTC. Translating gives CASESDPGQGSHGYTF.

The chain links TRBV9 to TRBJ1-3; no firm D call. The CDR3 spans 16 residues. CDR1 is SGDLS, CDR2 YYNGEE, per germline. V was cut by 0 bases and J by 7 bases, with 17 bases left in between. CDR3 in DNA: TGTGCCAGCAGCGTAGGGGGAATTGATAGGAGGAACACCATATATTTT. Translating gives CASSVGGIDRRNTIYF.

The chain links TRBV5-5 to TRBJ1-1; 8 positions agree with TRBD1. The CDR3 has 20 residues. Trimming removed 0 bases from V and 0 bases from J; junction bases left unmatched: 16. Germline CDR1 SGHKS, CDR2 YYEKEE (reference sequence). The DNA of the CDR3 is TGTGCCAGCAGCTTGGAGGGGCGGTTTTGGGGACAGGCTGTGAACACTGAAGCTTTCTTT. It yields the protein CASSLEGRFWGQAVNTEAFF.

This chain links TRBV7-2 with TRBJ1-3; 7 bases are shared with TRBD1. CDR1 and CDR2 (germline): SGHTA, FQGNSA. The junction had 4 bases not matched to a gene; V was cut back by 6 bases and J by 5 bases. The CDR3 totals 13 residues. The CDR3 DNA reads TGTGCCAGCAGTCAGGGGGTTCGAAACACCATATATTTT. This encodes CASSQGVRNTIYF.